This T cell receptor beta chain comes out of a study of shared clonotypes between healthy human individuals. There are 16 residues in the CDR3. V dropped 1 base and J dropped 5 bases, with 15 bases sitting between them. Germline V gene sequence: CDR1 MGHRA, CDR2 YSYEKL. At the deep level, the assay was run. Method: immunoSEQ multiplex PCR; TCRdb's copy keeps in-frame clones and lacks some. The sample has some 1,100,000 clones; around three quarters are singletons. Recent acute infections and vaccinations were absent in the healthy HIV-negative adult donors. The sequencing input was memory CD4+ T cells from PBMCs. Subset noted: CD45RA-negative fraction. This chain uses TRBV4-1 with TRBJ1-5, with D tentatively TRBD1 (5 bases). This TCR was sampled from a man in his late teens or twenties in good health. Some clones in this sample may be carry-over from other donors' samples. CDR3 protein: CASSQVGRRRDQPQHF. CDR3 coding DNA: TGCGCCAGCAGCCAAGTGGGACGGCGGAGGGATCAGCCCCAGCATTTT.